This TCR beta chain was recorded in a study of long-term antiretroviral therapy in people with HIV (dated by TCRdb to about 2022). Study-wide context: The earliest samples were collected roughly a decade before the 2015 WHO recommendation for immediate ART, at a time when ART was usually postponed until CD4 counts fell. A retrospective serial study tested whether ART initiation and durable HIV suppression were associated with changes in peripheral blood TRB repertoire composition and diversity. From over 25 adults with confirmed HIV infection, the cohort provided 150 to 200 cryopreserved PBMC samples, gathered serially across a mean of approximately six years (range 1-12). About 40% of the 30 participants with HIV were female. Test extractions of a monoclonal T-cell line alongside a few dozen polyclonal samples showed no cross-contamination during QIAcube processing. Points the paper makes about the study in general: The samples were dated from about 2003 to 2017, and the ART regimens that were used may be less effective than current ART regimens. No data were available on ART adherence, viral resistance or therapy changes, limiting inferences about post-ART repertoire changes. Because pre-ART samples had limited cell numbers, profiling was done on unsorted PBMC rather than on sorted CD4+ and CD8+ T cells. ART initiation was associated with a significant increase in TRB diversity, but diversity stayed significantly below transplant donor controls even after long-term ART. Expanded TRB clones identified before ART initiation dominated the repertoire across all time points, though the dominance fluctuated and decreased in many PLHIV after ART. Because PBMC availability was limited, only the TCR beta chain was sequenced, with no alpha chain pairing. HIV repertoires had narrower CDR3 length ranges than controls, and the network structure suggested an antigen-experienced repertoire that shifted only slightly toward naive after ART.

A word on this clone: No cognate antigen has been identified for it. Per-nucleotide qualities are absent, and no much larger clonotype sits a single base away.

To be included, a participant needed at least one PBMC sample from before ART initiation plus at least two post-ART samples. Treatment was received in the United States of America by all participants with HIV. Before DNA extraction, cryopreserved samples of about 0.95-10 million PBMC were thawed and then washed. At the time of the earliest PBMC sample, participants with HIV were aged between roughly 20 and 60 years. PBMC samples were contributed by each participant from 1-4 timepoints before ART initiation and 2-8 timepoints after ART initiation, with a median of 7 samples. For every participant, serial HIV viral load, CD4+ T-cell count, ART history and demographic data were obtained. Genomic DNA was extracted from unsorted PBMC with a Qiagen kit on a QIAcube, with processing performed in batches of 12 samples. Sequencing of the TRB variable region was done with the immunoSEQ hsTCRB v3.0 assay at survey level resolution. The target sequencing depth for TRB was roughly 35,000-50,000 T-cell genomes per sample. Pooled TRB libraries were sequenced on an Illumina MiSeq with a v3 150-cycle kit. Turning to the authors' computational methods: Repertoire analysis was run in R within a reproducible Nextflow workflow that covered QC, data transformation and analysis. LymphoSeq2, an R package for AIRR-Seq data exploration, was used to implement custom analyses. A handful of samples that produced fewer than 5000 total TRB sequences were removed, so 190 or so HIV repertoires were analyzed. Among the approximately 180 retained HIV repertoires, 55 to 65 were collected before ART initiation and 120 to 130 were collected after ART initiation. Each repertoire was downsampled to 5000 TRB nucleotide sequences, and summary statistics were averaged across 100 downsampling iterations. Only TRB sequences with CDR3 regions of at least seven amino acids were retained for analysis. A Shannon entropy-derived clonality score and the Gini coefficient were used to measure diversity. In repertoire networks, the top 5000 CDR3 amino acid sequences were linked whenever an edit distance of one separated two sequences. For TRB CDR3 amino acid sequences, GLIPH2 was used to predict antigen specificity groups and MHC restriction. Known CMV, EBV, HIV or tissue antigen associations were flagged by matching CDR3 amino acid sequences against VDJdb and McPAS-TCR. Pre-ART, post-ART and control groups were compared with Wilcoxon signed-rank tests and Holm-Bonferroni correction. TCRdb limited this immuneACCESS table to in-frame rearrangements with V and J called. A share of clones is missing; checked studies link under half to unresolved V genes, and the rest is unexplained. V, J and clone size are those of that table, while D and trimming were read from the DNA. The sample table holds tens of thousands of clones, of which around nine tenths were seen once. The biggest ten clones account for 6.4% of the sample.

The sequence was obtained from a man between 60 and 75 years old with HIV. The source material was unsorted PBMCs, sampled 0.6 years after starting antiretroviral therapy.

At the DNA level, the sequence is TGTGCCAGTAGTATAACAGGCTCTGGGGCCAACGTCCTGACTTTC. It translates to CASSITGSGANVLTF. The sequence is built from TRBV19 and TRBJ2-6; TRBD1 is possibly the D segment (5 matching bases). V is shortened by 2 bases, J by 0 bases, and the region joining them spans 5 bases. The germline V gene encodes CDR1 LNHDA and CDR2 SQIVND (reference sequence). The CDR3 sequence holds 15 residues, the cysteine and phenylalanine included. Only the CDR3 part of the read is kept: 45 bases, read in frame from the first base.